A selection of T cell receptor beta chains follows, all from one sample in a study of beta chain features in type 1 diabetes. Libraries were prepared by immunoSEQ multiplex PCR; TCRdb keeps only in-frame clonotypes and omits some of them. The data show about 700,000 clones, around 15% seen once. Material for sequencing was naive CD4+ T cells from blood. These receptors were obtained from a man aged 18 to 29 with type 1 diabetes. The CDR3 runs from the conserved cysteine through the conserved F or W. D genes are given only for firm matches. Clone size is shown for a subset of rows, as once, few, many or a class of expanded clone.

TRBV19	TRBJ1-5	.	few	CASSRGVGQPQHF	TGTGCCAGTAGTAGGGGCGTTGGGCAGCCCCAGCATTTT
TRBV4-2	TRBJ2-1	.	.	CASSPMTGYGEQFF	TGTGCCAGCAGCCCAATGACAGGTTACGGTGAGCAGTTCTTC
TRBV6-5	TRBJ2-1	TRBD1	few	CASSYDRGYNEQFF	TGTGCCAGCAGTTATGACAGGGGATACAATGAGCAGTTCTTC
TRBV30	TRBJ2-2	.	few	CAWSAMDRNTGELFF	TGTGCCTGGAGCGCGATGGACAGGAACACCGGGGAGCTGTTTTTT
TRBV28	TRBJ1-5	.	.	CASSSTGFGVVLSNQPQHF	TGTGCCAGCAGTTCCACAGGGTTTGGGGTGGTGTTAAGCAATCAGCCCCAGCATTTT
TRBV7-9	TRBJ1-5	.	.	CASSLDSGASPQHF	TGTGCCAGCAGCCTGGACAGCGGGGCTTCGCCCCAGCATTTT
TRBV29-1	TRBJ1-1	.	few	CSVTGLGTEAFF	TGCAGCGTTACGGGACTGGGCACTGAAGCTTTCTTT
TRBV10-3	TRBJ1-1	.	.	CAIKGVGNPTSMNTEAFF	TGTGCCATCAAGGGGGTGGGGAACCCCACCTCCATGAACACTGAAGCTTTCTTT
TRBV18	TRBJ1-4	.	.	CASSIRDNEKLFF	TGTGCCAGCTCAATACGGGATAATGAAAAACTGTTTTTT
TRBV7-9	TRBJ1-2	.	few	CASSLEKALEYTF	TGTGCCAGCAGCTTAGAAAAGGCCCTGGAGTACACCTTC
TRBV27	TRBJ1-5	.	.	CASSPLDRPWNQPQHF	TGTGCCAGCAGTCCACTTGACAGGCCTTGGAACCAGCCCCAGCATTTT
TRBV30	TRBJ1-4	.	.	CASQGLGEKLFF	TGTGCCTCTCAGGGGTTAGGGGAAAAACTGTTTTTT
TRBV2	TRBJ2-7	.	few	CASSEALGFVYEQYF	TGTGCCAGCAGTGAAGCGCTAGGGTTCGTCTACGAGCAGTACTTC
TRBV4-1	TRBJ2-7	.	.	CASSHASLTSSYEQYF	TGCGCCAGCAGCCACGCCTCACTGACTAGCTCCTACGAGCAGTACTTC
TRBV25-1	TRBJ1-2	.	.	CASSEDFGGRGDYGYTF	TGTGCCAGCAGTGAAGATTTTGGCGGCAGGGGAGACTATGGCTACACCTTC
TRBV27	TRBJ2-7	TRBD1	few	CANFKPGQTYYEQYF	TGTGCCAACTTTAAACCGGGACAGACCTACTACGAGCAGTACTTC
TRBV5-1	TRBJ2-5	.	.	CASSSGVSNQETQYF	TGCGCCAGTTCCTCTGGGGTCTCGAACCAAGAGACCCAGTACTTC
TRBV7-2	TRBJ1-2	TRBD1	few	CASSSRERTGANYGYTF	TGTGCCAGCAGCTCCCGAGAAAGGACAGGAGCTAACTATGGCTACACCTTC
TRBV28	TRBJ2-5	.	few	CASSWKGRETQYF	TGTGCCAGCAGTTGGAAGGGGCGGGAGACCCAGTACTTC
TRBV19	TRBJ2-5	.	few	CASSSGKETQYF	TGTGCCAGTAGTTCTGGAAAGGAGACCCAGTACTTC
TRBV7-3	TRBJ2-2	.	.	CASGSGSGELFF	TGTGCCAGCGGCTCGGGCTCCGGGGAGCTGTTTTTT
TRBV9	TRBJ1-2	.	.	CASSPVDGYTF	TGTGCCAGCAGCCCGGTAGATGGCTACACCTTC
TRBV19	TRBJ2-5	.	few	CASSGGVEETQYF	TGTGCCAGTAGTGGAGGGGTGGAAGAGACCCAGTACTTC
TRBV14	TRBJ2-3	TRBD2	.	CASSPRTSGVADTQYF	TGTGCCAGCAGCCCGAGGACTAGCGGGGTAGCAGATACGCAGTATTTT
TRBV29-1	TRBJ2-1	TRBD2	.	CSATSGGLEQFF	TGCAGCGCGACTAGCGGGGGACTTGAGCAGTTCTTC
TRBV7-9	TRBJ1-1	.	few	CASSLVYGMNTEAFF	TGTGCCAGCAGCTTAGTTTACGGGATGAACACTGAAGCTTTCTTT
TRBV5-6	TRBJ1-1	TRBD1	.	CASSFPLGQGTEAFF	TGTGCCAGCAGCTTCCCCCTGGGACAGGGGACTGAAGCTTTCTTT
TRBV7-9	TRBJ1-2	.	.	CASSLGGTISAYGYTF	TGTGCCAGCAGCTTAGGAGGGACCATCTCCGCCTATGGCTACACCTTC
TRBV6-5	TRBJ1-2	.	.	CASSYYREGYGYTF	TGTGCCAGCAGTTACTACAGGGAGGGCTATGGCTACACCTTC
TRBV19	TRBJ2-5	.	few	CASSIQGLETQYF	TGTGCCAGTAGTATCCAGGGGCTGGAGACCCAGTACTTC
TRBV29-1	TRBJ2-7	TRBD1	.	CSVQDRVGFGRSSYEQYF	TGCAGCGTTCAGGACAGGGTGGGATTCGGTCGGAGCTCCTACGAGCAGTACTTC
TRBV29-1	TRBJ2-3	.	few	CSVTPITDTQYF	TGCAGCGTTACACCAATCACAGATACGCAGTATTTT
TRBV18	TRBJ2-1	.	.	CASSPTPTAEQFF	TGTGCCAGCTCACCAACTCCTACAGCTGAGCAGTTCTTC
TRBV18	TRBJ2-3	.	few	CASSPRPEARSDTQYF	TGTGCCAGCTCACCCCGGCCGGAGGCCCGGTCAGATACGCAGTATTTT
TRBV5-1	TRBJ2-2	.	.	CASFPGQAATGELFF	TGCGCCAGCTTCCCGGGGCAGGCAGCAACCGGGGAGCTGTTTTTT
TRBV9	TRBJ1-2	.	few	CASSVLGGGYTF	TGTGCCAGCAGCGTATTGGGCGGGGGCTACACCTTC
TRBV5-4	TRBJ2-5	.	.	CASRPEGLQETQYF	TGTGCCAGCAGGCCCGAGGGGCTACAAGAGACCCAGTACTTC
TRBV4-1	TRBJ1-2	TRBD1	few	CASGRDRGAYGYTF	TGCGCCAGCGGCCGGGACAGGGGGGCCTATGGCTACACCTTC
TRBV4-2	TRBJ1-1	.	few	CASSRSLTTDTEAFF	TGTGCCAGCAGCCGTTCACTTACGACGGACACTGAAGCTTTCTTT
TRBV19	TRBJ1-5	.	few	CASSISQDDQPQHF	TGTGCCAGTAGTATTTCCCAGGACGATCAGCCCCAGCATTTT
TRBV28	TRBJ1-1	.	few	CASRWRRTEAFF	TGTGCCAGCCGGTGGAGAAGAACTGAAGCTTTCTTT
TRBV7-3	TRBJ2-3	.	.	CASSLMLQGGPSTDTQYF	TGTGCCAGCAGCTTAATGCTACAGGGAGGGCCTAGCACAGATACGCAGTATTTT
TRBV30	TRBJ1-1	.	.	CAWVAYTEAFF	TGTGCCTGGGTCGCGTACACTGAAGCTTTCTTT
TRBV5-6	TRBJ2-7	.	few	CATDRLIGEQYF	TGTGCCACCGACCGACTTATTGGTGAGCAGTACTTC
TRBV14	TRBJ1-1	.	few	CASSPGHTLEAFF	TGTGCCAGCAGCCCCGGACACACCCTGGAAGCTTTCTTT
TRBV10-1	TRBJ1-1	.	.	CASSDGAMNTEAFF	TGCGCCAGCAGTGACGGCGCTATGAACACTGAAGCTTTCTTT